The rows below give T cell receptor beta chains drawn from one sample of a study of TIL therapy for anti-PD-1-resistant metastatic lung cancer. Profiled with immunoSEQ multiplex PCR; TCRdb holds only in-frame clones, not every one. The sample lists 40,000 to 60,000 clones; around 80% were seen once. Sequenced here: blood, sampled at baseline. Receptors originate from a woman aged 25-80 years with non-small cell lung cancer. Each CDR3 is given with its conserved first and last residue. A D gene is named only where the DNA matches it firmly. Size values are once, few and many counts, or a class for expanded clones, and some rows have none.

TRBV28	.	.	TRBJ1-5	TGTGCCACCGAACTAGGACATCAGCCCCAGCATTTT	CATELGHQPQHF
TRBV5-1	TRBD2	.	TRBJ2-6	TGCGCCAGCAGGGGAGGGACCGGGGCCAACGTCCTGACTTTC	CASRGGTGANVLTF
TRBV19	.	few	TRBJ1-6	TGTGCCAGTAAGTCGGGGCCCGCCAATTCACCCCTCCACTTT	CASKSGPANSPLHF
TRBV6-1	.	.	TRBJ2-2	TGTGCCAGCAAATGGCAGGACGCCGGGGAGCTGTTTTTT	CASKWQDAGELFF
TRBV6-5	.	.	TRBJ1-4	TGTGCCAGCAGTCCCCGCCCTGGGTGGGAAAAACTGTTTTTT	CASSPRPGWEKLFF
TRBV28	.	few	TRBJ1-5	TGTGCCAGCAGCCCAACACCCCGGGTCCGTAGCAATCAGCCCCAGCATTTT	CASSPTPRVRSNQPQHF
TRBV19	TRBD1	.	TRBJ2-7	TGTGCCAGTTCCTGGGACAGGGAGGACGAGCAGTACTTC	CASSWDREDEQYF
TRBV29-1	TRBD1	once	TRBJ2-3	TGCAGCGGCAGAACGGGACAGGCGGGAGATACGCAGTATTTT	CSGRTGQAGDTQYF
TRBV2	TRBD1	.	TRBJ1-2	TGTGCCAACACAGAACAGGGGCCTAACTATGGCTACACCTTC	CANTEQGPNYGYTF
TRBV28	TRBD1	.	TRBJ1-2	TGTGCCAGCCGGCGGGGGACAGGGCGTAACTATGGCTACACCTTC	CASRRGTGRNYGYTF
TRBV2	TRBD2	.	TRBJ2-1	TGTGCCAGCAGTGTCCAGGGGAGCGGGGGGGCTTCCTACAATGAGCAGTTCTTC	CASSVQGSGGASYNEQFF
TRBV5-5	TRBD1	.	TRBJ1-4	TGTGCCAGCAGCTTAACTTTACAGGGGGGAGAAAAACTGTTTTTT	CASSLTLQGGEKLFF
TRBV7-2	TRBD2	.	TRBJ2-7	TGTGCCAGCAGCTTCGGGGGGGCCACCTACGAGCAGTACTTC	CASSFGGATYEQYF
TRBV28	.	.	TRBJ1-2	TGTGCCAGCAGGCTTAGTAGTGATAACTATGGCTACACCTTC	CASRLSSDNYGYTF